This is a list of T cell receptor beta chains from one sample in a study of cytomegalovirus exposure and HLA in healthy donors. TCRdb's table, derived via immunoSEQ multiplex PCR, lists solely in-frame clones and lacks some. The sample includes about 200,000 clones, approximately 87% of them seen just once. Sequencing was carried out using PBMCs. Receptors originate from a man between 25 and 39 years old in good health and CMV-seronegative. CDR3s include the opening cysteine and the closing phenylalanine or tryptophan. Each record gives: clone size, D gene, J gene, V gene, CDR3 DNA, CDR3 protein. D genes are given only for firm matches. For some rows the clone size is stated as once, few or many, or as a class when expanded; others skip it.

size: once; D: TRBD1; J: TRBJ2-7; V: TRBV2; DNA: TGTGCCAGCAGTGAACAGGCCAGGGGGCGTTACGAGCAGTACTTC; CDR3: CASSEQARGRYEQYF
size: .; D: .; J: TRBJ2-2; V: TRBV7-9; DNA: TGTGCCAGCACCGGGTCTGGTGCCGGGGAGCTGTTTTTT; CDR3: CASTGSGAGELFF
size: .; D: .; J: TRBJ1-5; V: TRBV11-3; DNA: TGTGCCAGCAGCCGTCCTACTTATAGCAATCAGCCCCAGCATTTT; CDR3: CASSRPTYSNQPQHF
size: .; D: .; J: TRBJ1-2; V: TRBV30; DNA: TGTGCCTGGAGTGCAGGAACCTATGGCTACACCTTC; CDR3: CAWSAGTYGYTF
size: .; D: .; J: TRBJ2-7; V: TRBV6-1; DNA: TGTGCCAGCAGCGCTAGAAGATACGAGCAGTACTTC; CDR3: CASSARRYEQYF
size: .; D: .; J: TRBJ1-1; V: TRBV19; DNA: TGTGCCAGTAGTATAGGCAGATTGAACACTGAAGCTTTCTTT; CDR3: CASSIGRLNTEAFF
size: .; D: TRBD2; J: TRBJ2-1; V: TRBV7-9; DNA: TGTGCCCGGGAGGCAGCGGGGGAATACAATGAGCAGTTCTTC; CDR3: CAREAAGEYNEQFF
size: .; D: .; J: TRBJ2-2; V: TRBV6-5; DNA: TGTGCCAGCAGGGGGACATCCGGAAGCGGGGAGCTGTTTTTT; CDR3: CASRGTSGSGELFF
size: .; D: TRBD2; J: TRBJ2-7; V: TRBV29-1; DNA: TGCAGCGCGGGGACTACCAACGAGCAGTACTTC; CDR3: CSAGTTNEQYF
size: .; D: .; J: TRBJ2-3; V: TRBV19; DNA: TGTGCCACCGACCCTAGCGACGGGAGAGATACGCAGTATTTT; CDR3: CATDPSDGRDTQYF
size: .; D: .; J: TRBJ1-1; V: TRBV7-9; DNA: TGTGCCAGCAGCTTGGGAGGGACAAACATGAACACTGAAGCTTTCTTT; CDR3: CASSLGGTNMNTEAFF
size: .; D: TRBD1; J: TRBJ2-7; V: TRBV7-2; DNA: TGTGCCAGCAGCTTAGGGACAGGGGCTATCGGCGAGCAGTACTTC; CDR3: CASSLGTGAIGEQYF
size: .; D: .; J: TRBJ2-5; V: TRBV19; DNA: TGTGCCAGTAGTATACCCGGGAGCTTGAAAGAGACCCAGTACTTC; CDR3: CASSIPGSLKETQYF
size: .; D: TRBD1; J: TRBJ2-1; V: TRBV6-5; DNA: TGTGCCAGCATAAGGGACAGAACTTACAATGAGCAGTTCTTC; CDR3: CASIRDRTYNEQFF
size: .; D: TRBD1; J: TRBJ1-6; V: TRBV2; DNA: TGTGCCGGCACTCCGGGACAGGAGAATTCACCCCTCCACTTT; CDR3: CAGTPGQENSPLHF
size: .; D: .; J: TRBJ1-1; V: TRBV5-6; DNA: TGTGCCAGCAGCTTGGTTCGGAGCAACACTGAAGCTTTCTTT; CDR3: CASSLVRSNTEAFF